This T cell receptor beta chain was identified during a study of prognosis after radiotherapy for stage I lung cancer. As for the study in general: In the span from early 2018 to early 2019, stage I non-small cell lung cancer patients were enrolled. Findings and caveats of the study: After stereotactic body radiation therapy, patients with later distant metastases showed lower Shannon entropy.

This clonotype was found many times. Its antigen is not identified. Two-round multiplex PCR on genomic DNA was the method by which TCR beta CDR3 was amplified. Primers specific to each TRBV and TRBJ gene drove first-round PCR. As the PCR entered its second round, universal primers were used. MiXCR, run by TCRdb on the multiplex PCR reads, gives a single entry per CDR3 protein. The top ten clones hold 57% of a sample with tens of thousands of distinct CDR3 sequences, roughly 40% of them seen once. Blood draws of about 6.2 milliliters of peripheral blood occurred at each of two time points. The CDR3 length is 16 residues. V dropped 5 bases and J dropped 2 bases, with 15 bases sitting between them. From germline, CDR1 is MNHNS and CDR2 SASEGT.

V usage is TRBV6-1 and J usage is TRBJ2-2, with D tentatively TRBD1 or TRBD2 (7 bases each). This TCR came from a donor aged 50 or older with non-small cell lung cancer. The material sequenced was PBMCs, taken before or after stereotactic body radiation therapy (not recorded which). For the CDR3, the DNA is TGTGCCAGCAGTAAGGGAGGGGGCGGTAACACCGGGGAGCTGTTTTTT. Translating it yields CASSKGGGGNTGELFF.